The entry below describes one T cell receptor (beta chain). Its antigen is undetermined. Looked up from germline, CDR1 is GTSNPN and CDR2 is SVGIG (reference sequence). V was trimmed by 0 bases and J by 2 bases, leaving 8 bases between them. The CDR3 loop spans 13 amino acids. Flow cytometry was used to check the purity of CD4+ and CD8+ cells, which had been isolated by positive magnetic bead selection. The record originates from a study of somatic mutations in cytotoxic T cells in rheumatoid arthritis. Findings of the study overall: Healthy controls did not share the age-linked increase in CD8+ clonality seen in rheumatoid arthritis patients.

Original methodology: Published virus-specific TCRB sequences matched only a few of the patient CD8+ clones exceeding 1%. The method was immunoSEQ multiplex PCR; TCRdb's version includes in-frame clones alone and lacks a portion of them. Clone size and the V and J calls come from that table; the DNA yielded D and trimming. The sample carries some 18,000 clones, about three quarters recorded once. The gene calls are TRBV30 and TRBJ2-7; D is undetermined. Sequenced: CD8+ T cells sorted from blood. The TCR was taken from an adult with rheumatoid arthritis. The DNA of the CDR3 is TGTGCCTGGAGTGTGGCGGAAGCCTACGAGCAGTACTTC. This encodes CAWSVAEAYEQYF.